This T cell receptor (beta chain) was documented in a study of cytomegalovirus exposure and HLA in healthy donors. As concerns this clone: Its antigen is currently unknown.

This CDR3 is 14 amino acids long. V shed 8 bases and J shed 7 bases, with 19 bases lying between them. In germline, CDR1 is LNHNV, CDR2 YYDKDF (reference sequence). General study points: Reportedly, diagnosis of cytomegalovirus status by the classifier showed high specificity and sensitivity.

Only in-frame clones appear in the TCRdb table, and some are missing; sequencing was by immunoSEQ multiplex PCR. The table has 100,000 to 150,000 clones, around 88% seen once. V usage is TRBV15 and J usage is TRBJ2-3; unclear D gene. Specimen: PBMCs. The sequence was collected from a man aged 18 to 30 in good health and CMV-seronegative. The CDR3 nucleotides read TGTGCCACCGAGCCTAGTGTGGCCTCTCATACGCAGTATTTT. Residues: CATEPSVASHTQYF.